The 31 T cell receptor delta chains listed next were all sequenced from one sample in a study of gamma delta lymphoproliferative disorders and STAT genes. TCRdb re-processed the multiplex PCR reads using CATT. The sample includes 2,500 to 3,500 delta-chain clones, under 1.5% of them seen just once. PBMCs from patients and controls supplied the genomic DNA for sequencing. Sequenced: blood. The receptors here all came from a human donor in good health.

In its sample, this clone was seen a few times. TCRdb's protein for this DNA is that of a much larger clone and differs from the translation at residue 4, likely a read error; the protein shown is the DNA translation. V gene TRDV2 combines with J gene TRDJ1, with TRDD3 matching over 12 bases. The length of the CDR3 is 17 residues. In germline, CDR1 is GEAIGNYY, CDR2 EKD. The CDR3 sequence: CACGTEFAGGYGDKLIF. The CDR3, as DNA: TGTGCCTGTGGCACCGAATTCGCTGGGGGATACGGCGATAAACTCATCTTT.

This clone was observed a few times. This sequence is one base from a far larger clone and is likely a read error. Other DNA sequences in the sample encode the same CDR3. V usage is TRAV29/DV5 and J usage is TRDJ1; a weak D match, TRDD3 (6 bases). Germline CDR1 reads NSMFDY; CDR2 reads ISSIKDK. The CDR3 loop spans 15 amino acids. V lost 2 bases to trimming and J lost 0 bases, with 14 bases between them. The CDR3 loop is CAASILGSHTDKLIF. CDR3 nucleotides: TGTGCAGCAAGTATTCTGGGGTCCCACACCGATAAACTCATCTTT.

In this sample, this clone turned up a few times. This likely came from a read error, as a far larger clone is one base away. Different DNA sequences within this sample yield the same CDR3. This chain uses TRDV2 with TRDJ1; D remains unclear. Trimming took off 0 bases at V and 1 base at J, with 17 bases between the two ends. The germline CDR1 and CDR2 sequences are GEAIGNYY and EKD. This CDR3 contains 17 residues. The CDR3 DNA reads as TGTGCCTGTGACACCGTTGGGAGTACCGGGGCCACCGATAAACTCATCTTT. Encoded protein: CACDTVGSTGATDKLIF.

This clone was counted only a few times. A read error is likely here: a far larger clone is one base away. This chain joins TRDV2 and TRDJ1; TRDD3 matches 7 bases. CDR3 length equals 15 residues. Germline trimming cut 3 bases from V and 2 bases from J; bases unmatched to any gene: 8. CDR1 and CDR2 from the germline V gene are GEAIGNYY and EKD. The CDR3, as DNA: TGTGCCTGTGACGCCTTAGCGGGGGATACCGATAAACTCATCTTT. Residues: CACDALAGDTDKLIF.

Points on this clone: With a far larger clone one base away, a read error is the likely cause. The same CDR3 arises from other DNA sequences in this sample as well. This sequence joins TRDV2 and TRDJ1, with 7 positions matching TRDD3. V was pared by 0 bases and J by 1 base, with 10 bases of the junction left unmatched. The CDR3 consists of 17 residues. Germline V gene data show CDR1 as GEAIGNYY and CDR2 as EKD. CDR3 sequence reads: CACDTLLGTRGTDKLIF. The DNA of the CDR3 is TGTGCCTGTGACACCTTACTGGGGACTCGTGGCACCGATAAACTCATCTTT.

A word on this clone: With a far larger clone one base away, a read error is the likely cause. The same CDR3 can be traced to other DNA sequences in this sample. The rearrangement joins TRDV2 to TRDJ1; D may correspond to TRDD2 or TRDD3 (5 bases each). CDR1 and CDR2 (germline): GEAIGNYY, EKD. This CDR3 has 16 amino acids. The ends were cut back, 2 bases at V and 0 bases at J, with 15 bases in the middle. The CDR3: CACDNLLGEYTDKLIF. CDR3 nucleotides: TGTGCCTGTGACAACCTACTAGGGGAGTACACCGATAAACTCATCTTT.

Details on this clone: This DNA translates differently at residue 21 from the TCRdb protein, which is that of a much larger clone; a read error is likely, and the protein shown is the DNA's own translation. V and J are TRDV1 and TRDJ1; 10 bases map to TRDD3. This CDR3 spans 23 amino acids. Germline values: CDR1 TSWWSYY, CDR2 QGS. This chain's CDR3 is CALGEGPAGGYYWGITYTDKHIF. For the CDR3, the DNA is TGTGCTCTTGGGGAAGGCCCTGCCGGGGGATATTACTGGGGGATCACGTACACCGATAAACACATCTTT.

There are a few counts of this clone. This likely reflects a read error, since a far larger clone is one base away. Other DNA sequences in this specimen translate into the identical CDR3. Here the CDR3 reads CACDPTLGLAGDYSWDTRQMFF. The CDR3 region has the DNA TGTGCCTGTGATCCAACCTTGGGGTTGGCTGGCGATTACTCCTGGGACACCCGACAGATGTTTTTC. V usage is TRDV2 and J usage is TRDJ3, with a tentative D call TRDD3 (5 bases). With 4 bases removed from V and 0 bases from J, the gap between germline ends came to 27 bases. The CDR3 is 22 residues long. Looked up from germline, CDR1 is GEAIGNYY and CDR2 is EKD.

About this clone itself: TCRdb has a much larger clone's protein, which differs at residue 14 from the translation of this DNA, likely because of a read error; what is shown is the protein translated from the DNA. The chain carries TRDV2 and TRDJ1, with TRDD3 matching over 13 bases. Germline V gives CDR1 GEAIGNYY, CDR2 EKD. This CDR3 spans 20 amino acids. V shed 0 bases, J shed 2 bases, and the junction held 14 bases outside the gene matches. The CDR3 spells CACDTVTTGGYAGRTDKLIF. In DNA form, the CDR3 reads TGTGCCTGTGACACCGTTACTACTGGGGGATACGCGGGGCGGACCGATAAACTCATCTTT.

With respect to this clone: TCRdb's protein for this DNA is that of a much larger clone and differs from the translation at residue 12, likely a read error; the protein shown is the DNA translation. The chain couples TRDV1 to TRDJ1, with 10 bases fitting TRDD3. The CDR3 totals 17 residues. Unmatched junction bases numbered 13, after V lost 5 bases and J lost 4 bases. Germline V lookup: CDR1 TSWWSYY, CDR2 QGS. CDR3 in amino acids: CALGPTGGIRHIDKLIF. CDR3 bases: TGTGCTCTTGGGCCGACGGGGGGGATACGCCACATCGATAAACTCATCTTT.

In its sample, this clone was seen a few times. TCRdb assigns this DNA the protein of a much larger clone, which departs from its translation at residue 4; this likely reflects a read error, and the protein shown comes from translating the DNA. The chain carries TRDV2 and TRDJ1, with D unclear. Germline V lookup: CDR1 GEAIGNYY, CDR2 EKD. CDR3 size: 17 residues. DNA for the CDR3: TGTGCCTGTGGCACCCTTACTTTTAGAATCAACACCGATAAACTCATCTTT. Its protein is CACGTLTFRINTDKLIF.

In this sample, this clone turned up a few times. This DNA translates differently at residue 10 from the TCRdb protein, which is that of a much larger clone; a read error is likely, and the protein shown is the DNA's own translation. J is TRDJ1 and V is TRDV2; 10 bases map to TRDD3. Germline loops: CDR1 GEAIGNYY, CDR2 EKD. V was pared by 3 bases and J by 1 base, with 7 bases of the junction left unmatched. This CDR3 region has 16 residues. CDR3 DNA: TGTGCCTGTGACGCTTTACTGGGGGATGCCACCGATAAACTCATCTTT. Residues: CACDALLGDATDKLIF.

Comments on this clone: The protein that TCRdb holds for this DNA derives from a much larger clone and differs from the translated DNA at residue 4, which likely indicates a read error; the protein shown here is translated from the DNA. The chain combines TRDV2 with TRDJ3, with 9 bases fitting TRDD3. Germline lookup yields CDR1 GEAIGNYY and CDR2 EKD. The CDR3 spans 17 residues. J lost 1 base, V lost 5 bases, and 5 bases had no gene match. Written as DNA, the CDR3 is TGTGCCTGTGGCAATACTGGGGGATCCTGGGACACCCGACAGATGTTTTTC. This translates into CACGNTGGSWDTRQMFF.

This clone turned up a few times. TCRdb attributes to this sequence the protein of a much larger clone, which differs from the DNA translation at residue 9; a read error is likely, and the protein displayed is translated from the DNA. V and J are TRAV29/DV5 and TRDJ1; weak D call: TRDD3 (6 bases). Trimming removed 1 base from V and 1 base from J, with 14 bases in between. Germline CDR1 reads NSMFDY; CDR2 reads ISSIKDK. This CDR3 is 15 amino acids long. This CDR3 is CAASILGSRTDKLIF. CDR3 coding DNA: TGTGCAGCAAGCATTCTGGGGTCCCGCACCGATAAACTCATCTTT.

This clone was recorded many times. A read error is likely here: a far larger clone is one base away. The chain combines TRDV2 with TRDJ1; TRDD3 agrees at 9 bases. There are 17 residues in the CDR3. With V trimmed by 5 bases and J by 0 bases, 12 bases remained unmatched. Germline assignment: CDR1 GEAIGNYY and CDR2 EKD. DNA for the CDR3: TGTGCCTGTGGCGCCCTTAGTACTGGGGGACACACCGATAAACTCATCTTT. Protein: CACGALSTGGHTDKLIF.

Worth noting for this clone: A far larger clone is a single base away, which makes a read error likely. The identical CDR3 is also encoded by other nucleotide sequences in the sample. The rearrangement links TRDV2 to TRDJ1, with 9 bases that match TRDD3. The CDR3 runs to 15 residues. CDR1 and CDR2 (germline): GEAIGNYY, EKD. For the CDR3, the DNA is TGTGCTTGTGAGCTGATGGGGGATAGAGCTGATAAACTCATCTTT. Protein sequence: CACELMGDRADKLIF.

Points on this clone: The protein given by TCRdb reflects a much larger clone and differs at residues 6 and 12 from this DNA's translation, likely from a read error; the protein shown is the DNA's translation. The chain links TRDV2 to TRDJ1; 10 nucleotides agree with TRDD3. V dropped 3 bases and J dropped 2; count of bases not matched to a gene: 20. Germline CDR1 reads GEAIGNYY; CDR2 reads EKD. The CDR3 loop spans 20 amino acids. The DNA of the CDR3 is TGTGCCTGTGACGACCCTTTCCGTACTGGGGGATGCGCGGGAACCGATAAACTCATCTTT. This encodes CACDDPFRTGGCAGTDKLIF.

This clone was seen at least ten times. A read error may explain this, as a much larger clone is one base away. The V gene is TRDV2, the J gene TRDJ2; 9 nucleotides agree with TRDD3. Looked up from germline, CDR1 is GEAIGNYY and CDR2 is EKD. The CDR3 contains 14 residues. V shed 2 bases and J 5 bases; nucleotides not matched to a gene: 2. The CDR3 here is CACDMLGDTAQLFF. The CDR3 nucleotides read TGTGCCTGTGACATGCTGGGGGATACAGCACAACTCTTCTTT.

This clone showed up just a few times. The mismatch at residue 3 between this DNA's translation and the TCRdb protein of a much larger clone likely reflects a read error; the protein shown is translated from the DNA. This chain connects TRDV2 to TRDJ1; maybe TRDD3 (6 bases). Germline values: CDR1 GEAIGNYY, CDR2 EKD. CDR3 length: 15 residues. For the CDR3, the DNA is TGTGCCCGTGACATCCTGGGGACGAACACCGATAAACTCATCTTT. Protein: CARDILGTNTDKLIF.

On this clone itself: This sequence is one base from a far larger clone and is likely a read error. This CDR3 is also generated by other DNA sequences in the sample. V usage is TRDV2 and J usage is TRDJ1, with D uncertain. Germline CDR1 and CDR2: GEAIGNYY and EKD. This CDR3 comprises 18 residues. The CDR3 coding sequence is TGTGCCTGTGACACCTTAGTGGGCCTGAGCTCATACACCGATAAACTCATCTTC. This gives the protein CACDTLVGLSSYTDKLIF.

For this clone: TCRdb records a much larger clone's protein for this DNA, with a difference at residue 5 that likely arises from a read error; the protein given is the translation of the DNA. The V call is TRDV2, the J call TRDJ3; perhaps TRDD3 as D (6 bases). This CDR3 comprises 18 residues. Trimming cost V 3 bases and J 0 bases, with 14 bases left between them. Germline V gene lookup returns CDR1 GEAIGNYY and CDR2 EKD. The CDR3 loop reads CACDALGGSSWDTRQMFF. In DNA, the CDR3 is TGTGCCTGTGACGCCCTTGGGGGCAGCTCCTGGGACACCCGACAGATGTTTTTC.

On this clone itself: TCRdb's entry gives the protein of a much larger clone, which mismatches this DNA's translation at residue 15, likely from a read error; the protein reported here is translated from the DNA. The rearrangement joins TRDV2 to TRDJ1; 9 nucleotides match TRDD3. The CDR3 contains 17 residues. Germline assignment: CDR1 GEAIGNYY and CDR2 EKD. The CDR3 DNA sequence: TGTGCCTGTGACGCCTTACTGGGGGACCCAGGCACCGATAAAGTCATCTTT. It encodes CACDALLGDPGTDKVIF.

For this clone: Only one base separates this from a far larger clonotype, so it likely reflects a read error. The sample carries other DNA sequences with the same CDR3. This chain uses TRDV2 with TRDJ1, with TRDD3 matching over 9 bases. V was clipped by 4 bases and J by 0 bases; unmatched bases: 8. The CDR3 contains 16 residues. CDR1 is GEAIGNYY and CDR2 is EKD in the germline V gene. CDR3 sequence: CACDNLLGEYTDKLIF. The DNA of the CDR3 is TGTGCCTGTGATAACCTACTGGGGGAGTACACCGATAAACTCATCTTT.

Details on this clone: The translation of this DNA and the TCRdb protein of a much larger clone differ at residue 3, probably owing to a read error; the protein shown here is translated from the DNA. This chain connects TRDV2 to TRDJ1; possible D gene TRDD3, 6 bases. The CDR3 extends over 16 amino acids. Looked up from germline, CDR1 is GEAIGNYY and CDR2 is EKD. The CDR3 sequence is CARDEISGVYTDKLIF. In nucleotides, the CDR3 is TGTGCCCGTGACGAGATATCTGGGGTTTACACCGATAAACTCATCTTT.

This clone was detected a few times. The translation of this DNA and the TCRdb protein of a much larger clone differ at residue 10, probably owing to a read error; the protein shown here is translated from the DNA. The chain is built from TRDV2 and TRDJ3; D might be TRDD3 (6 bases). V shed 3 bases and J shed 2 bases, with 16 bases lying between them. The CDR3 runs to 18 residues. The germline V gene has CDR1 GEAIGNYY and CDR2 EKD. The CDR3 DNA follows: TGTGCCTGTGACCCCGCGGGGGGAAGGACCTGGGACACCCGACAGATGTTTTTC. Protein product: CACDPAGGRTWDTRQMFF.

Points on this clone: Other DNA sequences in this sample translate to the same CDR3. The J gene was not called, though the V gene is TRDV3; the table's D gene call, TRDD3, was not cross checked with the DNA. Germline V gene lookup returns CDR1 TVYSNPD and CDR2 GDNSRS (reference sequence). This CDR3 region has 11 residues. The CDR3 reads CAFRGTGGYIF. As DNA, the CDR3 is TGTGCCTTTAGGGGGACTGGGGGATATATCTTT.

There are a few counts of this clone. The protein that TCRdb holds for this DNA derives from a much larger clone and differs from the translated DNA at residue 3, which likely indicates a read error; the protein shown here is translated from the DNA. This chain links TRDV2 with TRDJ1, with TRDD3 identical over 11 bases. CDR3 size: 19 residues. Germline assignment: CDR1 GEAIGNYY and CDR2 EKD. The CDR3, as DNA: TGTGCCCGTGACACCGTCAGTGGGGGATACGCAGGTTCCACCGATAAACTCATCTTT. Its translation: CARDTVSGGYAGSTDKLIF.

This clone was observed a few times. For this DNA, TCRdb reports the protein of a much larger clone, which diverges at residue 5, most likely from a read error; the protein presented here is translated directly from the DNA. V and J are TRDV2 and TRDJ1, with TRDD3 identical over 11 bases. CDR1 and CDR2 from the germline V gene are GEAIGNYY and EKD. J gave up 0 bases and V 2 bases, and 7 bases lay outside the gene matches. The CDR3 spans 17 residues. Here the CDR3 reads CACDILGDNSYTDKLIF. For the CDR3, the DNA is TGTGCCTGTGACATACTGGGGGATAATTCGTACACCGATAAACTCATCTTT.

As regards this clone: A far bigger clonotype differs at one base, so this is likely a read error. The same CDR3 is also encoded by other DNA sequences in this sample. The CDR3 loop is CACDDSFRTGGYAGTDKLIF. The CDR3 bases are TGTGCCTGTGACGACTCCTTCCGTACTGGGGGATACGCGGGAACCGATAAACTCATCTTT. The gene calls are TRDV2 and TRDJ1; the match to TRDD3 covers 13 bases. After removal of 3 bases from V and 2 bases from J, the junction contained 17 bases not matched to a gene. CDR3 size: 20 residues. Germline CDR1 GEAIGNYY, CDR2 EKD.

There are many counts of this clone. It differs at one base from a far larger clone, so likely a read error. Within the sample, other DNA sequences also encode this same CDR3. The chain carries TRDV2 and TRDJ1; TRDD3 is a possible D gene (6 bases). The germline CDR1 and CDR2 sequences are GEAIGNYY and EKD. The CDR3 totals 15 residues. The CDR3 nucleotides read TGTGCCTGCGACATCCTGGGGACGAACACCGATAAACTCATCTTT. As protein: CACDILGTNTDKLIF.

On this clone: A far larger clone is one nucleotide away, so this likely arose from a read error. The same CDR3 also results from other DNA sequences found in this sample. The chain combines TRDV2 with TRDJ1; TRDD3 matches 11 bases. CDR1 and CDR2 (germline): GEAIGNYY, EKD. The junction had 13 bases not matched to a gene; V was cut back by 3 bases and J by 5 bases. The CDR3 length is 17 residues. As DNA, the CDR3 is TGTGCCTGTGACCCTGTCGGTGGGGGATACGCCACGGATAAACTCATCTTT. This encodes CACDPVGGGYATDKLIF.